The 23 T cell receptor beta chains below come from one sample, sequenced in a study of cytomegalovirus exposure and HLA in healthy donors. Both 60 Vbeta primers and 13 Jbeta primers went into the PCR. Assay used: immunoSEQ multiplex PCR; TCRdb lists only in-frame clones, some missing. This table has tens of thousands of clones, 60% to 80% appearing once. Sequencing was performed on PBMCs. The receptors derive from a woman aged 40-49 years in good health and CMV-seropositive.

The chain recombines TRBV5-6 with TRBJ2-1; D not resolved. V was trimmed by 4 bases and J by 9 bases, leaving 14 bases between them. CDR1 and CDR2 (germline): SGHDT, YYEEEE. The CDR3 spans 13 residues. CDR3 in DNA: TGTGCCAGCAGCCTTGCTGCTCGAGGTGAGCAGTTCTTC. Translation: CASSLAARGEQFF.

This sequence joins TRBV28 and TRBJ1-5; TRBD1 agrees at 9 bases. The CDR3 runs to 16 residues. CDR1 MDHEN and CDR2 SYDVKM come from the germline V gene. V gave up 2 bases and J gave up 6 bases; unmatched junction bases: 8. The CDR3 protein is CASSLIQGAGGQPQHF. The CDR3 nucleotides are TGTGCCAGCAGTTTAATACAGGGGGCTGGCGGTCAGCCCCAGCATTTT.

The rearrangement links TRBV29-1 to TRBJ2-1, with D perhaps matching TRBD1 (6 bases). CDR3 length: 13 residues. CDR1 SQVTM and CDR2 ANQGSEA come from the germline V gene. V shed 3 bases and J shed 5 bases, with 11 bases lying between them. The CDR3 nucleotides are TGCAGCGTTGATGGACAGAGTCACAATGAGCAGTTCTTC. Protein sequence: CSVDGQSHNEQFF.

Comment on this clone: At one end, the junction sequence differs from germline, possibly due to a read error. V is TRBV7-9 and J is TRBJ1-1; D perhaps matches TRBD1 (6 bases). The germline CDR1 and CDR2 sequences are SEHNR and FQNEAQ (reference sequence). This CDR3 region has 13 residues. The CDR3 loop is CSSSLDRSAEAFF. The DNA of the CDR3 is TGTTCCAGCAGCTTAGACAGGAGCGCTGAAGCTTTCTTT.

J is TRBJ2-1 and V is TRBV9, with a weak D call TRBD2 (5 bases). This CDR3 is 13 amino acids long. Germline CDR1 is SGDLS and CDR2 is YYNGEE. V was clipped by 3 bases and J by 6 bases, with 10 bases between them. The CDR3: CASSERASNEQFF. CDR3 coding DNA: TGTGCCAGCAGCGAGAGGGCCTCCAATGAGCAGTTCTTC. The full variable domain, completed using reference TRBV9 and TRBJ2-1, is DSGVTQTPKHLITATGQRVTLRCSPRSGDLSVYWYQQSLDQGLQFLIQYYNGEERAKGNILERFSAQQFPDLHSELNLSSLELGDSALYFCASSERASNEQFFGPGTRLTVL.

This clone was observed a handful of times. The chain links TRBV14 to TRBJ1-3; D unresolved. The CDR3 extends over 17 amino acids. V was cut by 0 bases and J by 0 bases, with 12 bases left in between. Germline V gene lookup returns CDR1 SGHDN and CDR2 FVKESK. This chain's CDR3 is CASSQELGRFSGNTIYF. CDR3 coding DNA: TGTGCCAGCAGCCAAGAATTGGGGAGGTTCTCTGGAAACACCATATATTTT.

This clone was seen just once. V gene TRBV2 combines with J gene TRBJ1-1; D call uncertain. The CDR3 covers 11 residues. V shed 3 bases and J shed 5 bases, with 4 bases lying between them. CDR1 and CDR2 (germline): SNHLY, FYNNEI. This chain's CDR3 is CASSERTEAFF. CDR3 bases: TGTGCCAGCAGTGAGAGGACTGAAGCTTTCTTT.

V gene TRBV7-3 combines with J gene TRBJ2-3; D perhaps matches TRBD1 (5 bases). The CDR3 runs to 15 residues. Trimming left V 2 bases short and J 2 bases short, with 11 bases between. Germline V gene data show CDR1 as SGHTA and CDR2 as FQGTGA. The CDR3 is CASSLQTGPTDTQYF. In nucleotides, the CDR3 is TGTGCCAGCAGCTTACAAACAGGACCCACAGATACGCAGTATTTT.

V and J are TRBV6-1 and TRBJ2-7; 9 nucleotides match TRBD1. The J segment lost 5 bases and the V segment lost 7 bases, leaving 12 bases of the junction unmatched. The CDR3 sequence is 15 residues long. Germline values: CDR1 MNHNS, CDR2 SASEGT. CDR3 region: CASTKGGTGSNEQYF. The CDR3 DNA follows: TGTGCCAGCACCAAGGGCGGGACAGGGTCAAACGAGCAGTACTTC.

The chain is built from TRBV28 and TRBJ1-4, with D hard to call. V was shortened by 6 bases and J by 5 bases, with 7 bases between the two germline ends. Germline V gene data show CDR1 as MDHEN and CDR2 as SYDVKM. The CDR3 has 12 amino acids. The CDR3 protein is CASRNSNEKLFF. For the CDR3, the DNA is TGTGCCAGCAGGAACAGCAATGAAAAACTGTTTTTT.

The J gene is TRBJ2-3, the V gene TRBV23-1, with TRBD2 identical over 9 bases. TRBV23-1 is an ORF for which the function is uncertain. Trimming removed 0 bases from V and 2 bases from J; junction bases left unmatched: 6. The CDR3 length is 17 residues. The CDR3 bases are TGCGCCAGCAGTCAATCTGCTAGCGGGACCGTCACAGATACGCAGTATTTT. It is translated as CASSQSASGTVTDTQYF.

V gene TRBV28 combines with J gene TRBJ2-7, with D possibly matching TRBD2 (5 bases). The V gene lost 4 bases and the J gene lost 3 bases, with 19 bases spanning the gap. The CDR3 sequence is 16 residues long. Per germline, CDR1 MDHEN and CDR2 SYDVKM. CDR3 DNA: TGTGCCAGCAGTTGGGAGTTCCTCACTGGCCACTACGAGCAGTACTTC. Amino acids: CASSWEFLTGHYEQYF.

CDR3 bases: TGCAGCGTGAACACAGGGGGCGGCACTGAAGCTTTCTTT. This translates into CSVNTGGGTEAFF. This chain uses TRBV29-1 with TRBJ1-1; 9 nucleotides align to TRBD1. The CDR3 has 13 residues. The ends lost 6 bases at V and 4 bases at J; junction bases unmatched: 6. Germline assignment: CDR1 SQVTM and CDR2 ANQGSEA. The full variable domain, completed using reference TRBV29-1 and TRBJ1-1, is SAVISQKPSRDICQRGTSLTIQCQVDSQVTMMFWYRQQPGQSLTLIATANQGSEATYESGFVIDKFPISRPNLTFSTLTVSNMSPEDSSIYLCSVNTGGGTEAFFGQGTRLTVV.

This clone was counted only a few times. CDR3 nucleotides: TGTGCCAGCAGCCAGGGACTAGCGGGATATTACGAGCAGTACTTC. Protein sequence: CASSQGLAGYYEQYF. V gene TRBV7-9 combines with J gene TRBJ2-7; 13 bases are a match to TRBD2. Germline CDR1 is SEHNR and CDR2 is FQNEAQ (reference sequence). This CDR3 contains 15 residues. V shed 5 bases and J 4 bases; nucleotides not matched to a gene: 5. Variable domain in full (rest from reference TRBV7-9 and TRBJ2-7): DTGVSQNPRHKITKRGQNVTFRCDPISEHNRLYWYRQTLGQGPEFLTYFQNEAQLEKSRLLSDRFSAERPKGSFSTLEIQRTEQGDSAMYLCASSQGLAGYYEQYFGPGTRLTVT.

This clone was seen a single time. The chain recombines TRBV6-1 with TRBJ1-1; a possible D gene is TRBD1 (6 bases). CDR3 length equals 14 residues. The germline V gene has CDR1 MNHNS and CDR2 SASEGT. Trimming left V 4 bases short and J 0 bases short, with 9 bases between. The CDR3 protein is CASSVRGVNTEAFF. The CDR3 DNA follows: TGTGCCAGCAGTGTCAGGGGAGTGAACACTGAAGCTTTCTTT.

The V gene is TRBV7-2, the J gene TRBJ2-7; 9 nucleotides align to TRBD1. The germline CDR1 and CDR2 sequences are SGHTA and FQGNSA. V lost 5 bases, J lost 5 bases, and 10 bases stayed unmatched. The CDR3 is made up of 15 amino acids. CDR3 bases: TGTGCCAGCAGCCGACAGGGGGGGATGCGGAACGAGCAGTACTTC. It is translated as CASSRQGGMRNEQYF.

The chain's CDR3 is CATGQAAAYTEAFF. The CDR3 DNA follows: TGTGCCACCGGACAGGCGGCGGCGTACACTGAAGCTTTCTTT. The V gene is TRBV6-1, the J gene TRBJ1-1; 7 bases align to TRBD1. Germline V gene lookup returns CDR1 MNHNS and CDR2 SASEGT. The J segment lost 3 bases and the V segment lost 10 bases, leaving 11 bases of the junction unmatched. The CDR3 contains 14 residues.

This clone was seen just once. The genes are TRBV28 and TRBJ1-1; tentatively, D is TRBD1 (6 bases). The germline V gene has CDR1 MDHEN and CDR2 SYDVKM. CDR3 length: 15 amino acids. Trimming shortened V by 3 bases and J by 4 bases, and 15 bases separated the two germline ends. CDR3 amino acids: CASSFTRGQGTEAFF. DNA for the CDR3: TGTGCCAGCAGTTTCACCAGGGGCCAAGGCACTGAAGCTTTCTTT.

J is TRBJ2-5 and V is TRBV29-1; D might be TRBD1 (6 bases). The V end lost 7 bases, the J end lost 0 bases, and 9 bases lay between the germline ends. The CDR3 is 12 amino acids. Germline V lookup: CDR1 SQVTM, CDR2 ANQGSEA. The CDR3 DNA reads as TGCAGCGCCGACAGGAACCAAGAGACCCAGTACTTC. This sequence encodes CSADRNQETQYF. The entire variable domain, with the rest obtained from reference TRBV29-1 and TRBJ2-5, is as follows: SAVISQKPSRDICQRGTSLTIQCQVDSQVTMMFWYRQQPGQSLTLIATANQGSEATYESGFVIDKFPISRPNLTFSTLTVSNMSPEDSSIYLCSADRNQETQYFGPGTRLLVL.

A word on this clone: Germline and junction disagree at one end, which may indicate a read error. V usage is TRBV30 and J usage is TRBJ1-5, with D maybe TRBD1 (5 bases). The CDR3 consists of 14 residues. The germline gives CDR1 GTSNPN, CDR2 SVGIG (reference sequence). The DNA of the CDR3 is TGTGCCTGGAGTGTGGGGTCGGACAATCAGCCCCAGAATTTT. Its protein is CAWSVGSDNQPQNF. Complete variable domain (other parts from reference TRBV30 and TRBJ1-5): SQTIHQWPATLVQPVGSPLSLECTVEGTSNPNLYWYRQAAGRGLQLLFYSVGIGQISSEVPQNLSASRPQDRQFILSSKKLLLSDSGFYLCAWSVGSDNQPQNFGDGTRLSIL.

V usage is TRBV7-3 and J usage is TRBJ2-3, with a possible D match to TRBD1 (7 bases). The V and J ends lost 2 bases and 8 bases respectively, with 26 bases between them. The CDR3 totals 18 residues. Germline V gene data show CDR1 as SGHTA and CDR2 as FQGTGA. In DNA, the CDR3 is TGTGCCAGCAGCTTAGCAGCAGGGGGGCTCAATAGCGGCGGTACGCAGTATTTT. It specifies CASSLAAGGLNSGGTQYF.

The chain links TRBV7-3 to TRBJ1-1; D is undetermined. Germline loops: CDR1 SGHTA, CDR2 FQGTGA. CDR3 length: 14 residues. V dropped 0 bases and J dropped 4 bases, with 9 bases sitting between them. CDR3 sequence: CASSLTGGTTEAFF. The CDR3 DNA reads TGTGCCAGCAGCTTAACGGGAGGAACCACTGAAGCTTTCTTT.

This clone occurred a few times. This chain uses TRBV2 with TRBJ2-7, with TRBD1 matching 8 bases. V lost 7 bases to trimming and J lost 2 bases; unmatched junction nucleotides: 7. The CDR3 contains 14 residues. CDR1 is SNHLY, CDR2 FYNNEI, per germline. CDR3 DNA: TGTGCCAGCAACATCGGGACAGGCACCTACGAGCAGTACTTC. It specifies CASNIGTGTYEQYF. The full variable domain, with the rest looked up from reference TRBV2 and TRBJ2-7, is EPEVTQTPSHQVTQMGQEVILRCVPISNHLYFYWYRQILGQKVEFLVSFYNNEISEKSEIFDDQFSVERPDGSNFTLKIRSTKLEDSAMYFCASNIGTGTYEQYFGPGTRLTVT.